This T cell receptor (beta chain) was profiled in a study of post-analysis software for immune sequencing data. Germline V CDR1 and CDR2: LNHNV, YYDKDF (reference sequence). The CDR3 loop spans 15 amino acids. This clonotype was seen more than once but under ten times. Its antigen remains unknown. The junction does not match germline at one end; this may be a read error. The authors incorporated unique molecular identifiers into the TCR beta cDNA libraries. MiXCR, applied by TCRdb to the PCR reads, yields one record per CDR3 protein. The sample consists of roughly 170,000 distinct CDR3 sequences, 30% of them appearing once. Study results and caveats: Five or six TRBV segments were significantly more frequent in patients than in controls. TRBV5-6, TRBV5-1 and TRBV20-1 were among these segments.

V is TRBV15 and J is TRBJ2-7; D may be TRBD1 or TRBD2 (5 bases each). The origin of this receptor is a girl under 18 with multiple sclerosis. The specimen was blood. CDR3 DNA sequence: TGTGCCACCGGCAGTTACCGGGGCGCGGGCTACGAGCGGTACTTC. Protein sequence: CATGSYRGAGYERYF.